This T cell receptor beta chain was sequenced during a study of cytomegalovirus exposure and HLA in healthy donors. Study-wide results and limits: An analysis was carried out later, and it reportedly showed fewer N-insertions in an Asian-associated ancestry cluster than the 666-donor mean.

13 Jbeta primers and 60 Vbeta primers were used for the PCR. Original handling: Unique TCR beta chains totaled about 73 million in a later count, with roughly 11 million of them shared. The data were produced by immunoSEQ multiplex PCR, yet TCRdb's version contains in-frame clones alone and is incomplete. V, J and clone size reflect that table, while D and trimming were determined from the DNA. Among 140,000 to 150,000 clones listed, more than 7.5% were seen once. The count of this clone is one. Its antigen is still unknown. Deletions cut 7 bases from V and 2 bases from J, with 18 bases between. The CDR3 length is 15 residues. Germline-derived CDR1 and CDR2 are MNHNS and SASEGT.

The TCR sequence derives from a man aged 50 to 60 in good health and CMV-seronegative. Sequenced material: PBMCs. The chain couples TRBV6-1 to TRBJ2-7, with D perhaps matching TRBD2 (6 bases). In DNA form, the CDR3 reads TGTGCCAGCATCGACCCCCGGGAGAGGACCTACGAGCAGTACTTC. Translation: CASIDPRERTYEQYF.